These 16 T cell receptor beta chains were all obtained from the same sample, sequenced in a study of CD8 T cells in Susac syndrome. RNA was extracted with the RNeasy kit, and a quantity of roughly 0.5 to 1 ug was reverse transcribed using random hexamers. TCRdb re-called the immunoSEQ multiplex PCR reads with MiXCR, one entry per CDR3 protein. The sample includes roughly 150,000 distinct CDR3 sequences, about 94% of them seen just once. Sequenced input: CD8+ T cells from PBMCs. The receptors were gathered from a human donor with multiple sclerosis.

The V call is TRBV4-2, the J call TRBJ2-3, with D unresolved. Germline V gene lookup returns CDR1 LGHNA and CDR2 YNFKEQ. This CDR3 comprises 15 residues. V lost 1 base and J 2 bases, leaving 10 bases between the germline ends. CDR3 sequence reads: CASSQGVGYTDTQYF. CDR3 DNA sequence: TGTGCCAGCAGCCAAGGGGTGGGATACACAGATACGCAGTATTTT.

The chain recombines TRBV9 with TRBJ2-1; 7 bases align to TRBD1. The CDR3 is 15 amino acids. V shed 4 bases, J shed 3 bases, and the junction held 7 bases outside the gene matches. CDR1 and CDR2 (germline): SGDLS, YYNGEE. CDR3 residues: CASSPSGTVYNEQFF. The CDR3, as DNA: TGTGCCAGCAGCCCGTCCGGGACAGTCTACAATGAGCAGTTCTTC.

The rearrangement uses TRBV30 and TRBJ1-1, with D tentatively TRBD1 (5 bases). V lost 2 bases to trimming and J lost 0 bases, with 13 bases between them. This CDR3 is built from 15 residues. Per the germline V gene, CDR1 is GTSNPN and CDR2 is SVGIG (reference sequence). As DNA, the CDR3 is TGTGCCTGGAGTCCCTGGGGCGGGTTGAACACTGAAGCTTTCTTT. It translates to CAWSPWGGLNTEAFF.

The genes are TRBV15 and TRBJ1-1; D ambiguous. V gave up 8 bases and J gave up 2 bases, with 9 bases separating them. The CDR3 consists of 12 residues. CDR1 is LNHNV, CDR2 YYDKDF, per germline (reference sequence). CDR3: CATGLGNTEAFF. CDR3 sequence (DNA): TGTGCCACCGGATTGGGCAACACTGAAGCTTTCTTT.

V usage is TRBV6-2 or TRBV6-3 and J usage is TRBJ2-5, with D perhaps TRBD2 (5 bases). Trimming took 1 base from V and 3 from J, leaving 12 bases between them. Looked up from germline, CDR1 is MNHEY and CDR2 is SVGEGT. The CDR3 runs 15 residues. DNA for the CDR3: TGTGCCAGCAGTTACTGGGGAGTGACGGAAGAGACCCAGTACTTC. As protein: CASSYWGVTEETQYF.

This chain uses TRBV6-5 with TRBJ2-3; weak D call: TRBD1 (6 bases). Germline V gene data show CDR1 as MNHEY and CDR2 as SVGAGI. The CDR3 extends over 15 amino acids. V shed 2 bases and J shed 4 bases, with 13 bases lying between them. DNA for the CDR3: TGTGCCAGCAGTTACGGGCAAGGGGGTGCAGATACGCAGTATTTT. Protein sequence: CASSYGQGGADTQYF.

The chain combines TRBV29-1 with TRBJ2-4, with unresolved D. The V gene lost 6 bases and the J gene lost 0 bases, with 9 bases spanning the gap. From germline, CDR1 is SQVTM and CDR2 ANQGSEA. The CDR3 sequence is 13 residues long. The CDR3 reads CSVAELAKNIQYF. Written as DNA, the CDR3 is TGCAGCGTGGCAGAGCTAGCCAAAAACATTCAGTACTTC.

This clonotype was recorded only once. The chain has TRBV14 and TRBJ2-5; 7 positions agree with TRBD1. V lost 4 bases, J lost 1 base, and 18 bases stayed unmatched. Germline V gene data show CDR1 as SGHDN and CDR2 as FVKESK. The CDR3 extends over 19 amino acids. CDR3 residues: CASSPQSLEPGQFQETQYF. In nucleotides, the CDR3 is TGTGCCAGCAGCCCACAAAGTCTGGAGCCGGGACAGTTCCAAGAGACCCAGTACTTC.

The chain is built from TRBV29-1 and TRBJ1-5; TRBD1 matches 7 bases. The CDR3 has 13 residues. V lost 6 bases and J lost 6; bases outside the gene matches: 8. Germline values: CDR1 SQVTM, CDR2 ANQGSEA. The CDR3 reads CSVAEGQSQPQHF. DNA for the CDR3: TGCAGCGTAGCTGAGGGACAGAGTCAGCCCCAGCATTTT.

The rearrangement uses TRBV27 and TRBJ2-7, with TRBD1 as a possible D gene (6 bases). The length of the CDR3 is 16 residues. CDR1 MNHEY and CDR2 SMNVEV come from the germline V gene (reference sequence). The germline V and J ends were trimmed by 3 bases and 0 bases, with 15 bases remaining between them. This CDR3 reads CASSFAAGEYSYEQYF. In DNA form, the CDR3 reads TGTGCCAGCAGTTTTGCGGCAGGGGAATACTCCTACGAGCAGTACTTC.

V usage is TRBV20-1 and J usage is TRBJ1-1, with D perhaps TRBD1 (6 bases). The V end lost 0 bases, the J end lost 7 bases, and 12 bases lay between the germline ends. The CDR3 has 13 residues. Germline CDR1 is DFQATT and CDR2 is SNEGSKA (reference sequence). The CDR3 DNA sequence: TGCAGTGCTAGAGATATGGGGGACATTGAAGCTTTCTTT. Residues: CSARDMGDIEAFF.

The V call is TRBV12-3 or TRBV12-4, the J call TRBJ1-2; TRBD1 aligns across 7 bases. J was trimmed by 3 bases and V by 6 bases; bases with no gene match: 7. The CDR3 loop spans 14 amino acids. The CDR3 reads CASSTGVNHYGYTF. For the CDR3, the DNA is TGTGCCAGCAGCACAGGGGTTAATCACTATGGCTACACCTTC.

This CDR3 is CASSGGPIAEQYF. Written as DNA, the CDR3 is TGTGCCAGCAGCGGGGGACCGATAGCAGAGCAGTACTTC. The chain links TRBV25-1 to TRBJ2-7; D may be TRBD2 (6 bases). The V gene lost 6 bases and the J gene lost 7 bases, with 16 bases spanning the gap. Germline V lookup: CDR1 MGHDK, CDR2 SYGVNS. This CDR3 has 13 residues.

A single count supports this clonotype. The chain has TRBV12-3 or TRBV12-4 and TRBJ2-5; no clear D. Trimming stripped 9 bases from V and 4 bases from J, with 18 bases between. CDR3 length: 14 residues. CDR3 DNA: TGTGCCAGTAAGAGTGCCGGAGAACGAGAGACCCAGTACTTC. It codes for CASKSAGERETQYF.

The chain combines TRBV5-4 with TRBJ1-6; D possibly corresponds to TRBD1 (6 bases). With 0 bases removed from V and 6 bases from J, the gap between germline ends came to 13 bases. There are 16 residues in the CDR3. Germline V gene lookup returns CDR1 SGHNT and CDR2 YYREEE (reference sequence). The CDR3 region is CASSLAYRETNSPLHF. In nucleotides, the CDR3 is TGTGCCAGCAGCTTGGCGTACAGGGAGACTAATTCACCCCTCCACTTT.

This clonotype was counted once. V usage is TRBV29-1 and J usage is TRBJ2-7, with TRBD1 matching 7 bases. J gave up 2 bases and V 0 bases, and 10 bases lay outside the gene matches. The CDR3 runs to 16 residues. Per germline, CDR1 SQVTM and CDR2 ANQGSEA. The CDR3 nucleotides read TGCAGCGTTGAAGAAGGGGGACAGTTTGGGACCTACGAGCAGTACTTC. As protein: CSVEEGGQFGTYEQYF.